The 5 T cell receptor beta chains below come from one sample, sequenced in a study of cytomegalovirus exposure and HLA in healthy donors (dated by TCRdb to between 2016 and 2019). The library relied on the immunoSEQ multiplex PCR assay. A mixture of 60 forward primers for TCR Vbeta segments and 13 reverse primers for TCR Jbeta segments was used in the multiplex PCR. Entries here come from immuneACCESS through TCRdb and include only in-frame sequences with V and J called. Some clones fail to appear in such tables; in the studies checked, an unresolved V gene covers under half of the shortfall, and the cause of the remainder is unknown. The table for this sample lists 150,000 to 200,000 clones; 80% of them were counted only once. The top ten hold about an eighth of the sample. Sequenced: PBMCs. The receptors shown here come from a woman between 40 and 50 years old in good health and CMV-seronegative.

This clone came up once. The CDR3 reads CASSLDSSQTIGYTF. The CDR3 DNA reads TGTGCCAGCAGCTTAGATTCGTCCCAGACTATTGGCTACACCTTC. The chain joins TRBV11-2 to TRBJ1-2, with D hard to call. The germline gives CDR1 SGHAT, CDR2 FQNNGV. Trimming left V 0 bases short and J 7 bases short, with 15 bases between. CDR3 length: 15 amino acids.

The chain combines TRBV4-1 with TRBJ1-2, with 7 bases that match TRBD1. Germline V CDR1 and CDR2: MGHRA, YSYEKL. The CDR3 is 14 amino acids. J gave up 4 bases and V 2 bases, and 4 bases lay outside the gene matches. CDR3 sequence: CASSQNRDSYGYTF. CDR3 DNA: TGCGCCAGCAGCCAAAATCGGGACAGCTATGGCTACACCTTC.

V is TRBV5-4 and J is TRBJ1-3; 7 bases are shared with TRBD1. The junction had 6 bases not matched to a gene; V was cut back by 0 bases and J by 0 bases. Germline V gene data show CDR1 as SGHNT and CDR2 as YYREEE (reference sequence). The CDR3 is 17 residues long. The CDR3 nucleotides are TGTGCCAGCAGCTTGGGACAGGGAAGGTTCTCTGGAAACACCATATATTTT. This sequence encodes CASSLGQGRFSGNTIYF.

The chain uses TRBV30 and TRBJ2-7, with a tentative D call TRBD1 (6 bases). The CDR3 contains 14 residues. V shed 1 base and J shed 5 bases, with 15 bases lying between them. Germline V CDR1 and CDR2: GTSNPN, SVGIG (reference sequence). The CDR3 nucleotides read TGTGCCTGGAGTGAGACAGGTGATGGGGACGAGCAGTACTTC. Protein: CAWSETGDGDEQYF.

The rearrangement joins TRBV27 to TRBJ1-4; unclear D gene. This CDR3 spans 14 amino acids. Trimming removed 5 bases at V and 0 bases at J, with 7 bases between. Germline CDR1 reads MNHEY; CDR2 reads SMNVEV (reference sequence). CDR3 amino acids: CASSPLATNEKLFF. CDR3 nucleotides: TGTGCCAGCAGTCCCCTTGCAACTAATGAAAAACTGTTTTTT.